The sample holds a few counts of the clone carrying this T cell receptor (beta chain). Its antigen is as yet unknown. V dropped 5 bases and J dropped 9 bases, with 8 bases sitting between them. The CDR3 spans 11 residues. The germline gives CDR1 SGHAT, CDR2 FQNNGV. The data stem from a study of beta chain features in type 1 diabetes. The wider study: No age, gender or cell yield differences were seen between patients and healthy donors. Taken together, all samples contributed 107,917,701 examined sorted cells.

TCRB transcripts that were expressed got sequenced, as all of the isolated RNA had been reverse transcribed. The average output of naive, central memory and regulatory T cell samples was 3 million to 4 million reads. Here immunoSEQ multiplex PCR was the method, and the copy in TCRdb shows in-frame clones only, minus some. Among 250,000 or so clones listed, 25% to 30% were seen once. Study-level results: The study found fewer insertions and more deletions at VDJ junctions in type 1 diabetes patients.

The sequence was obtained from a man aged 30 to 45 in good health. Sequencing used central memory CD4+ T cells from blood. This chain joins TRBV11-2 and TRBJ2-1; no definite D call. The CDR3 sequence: CASSPDSEQFF. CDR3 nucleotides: TGTGCCAGCAGCCCTGATAGTGAGCAGTTCTTC.